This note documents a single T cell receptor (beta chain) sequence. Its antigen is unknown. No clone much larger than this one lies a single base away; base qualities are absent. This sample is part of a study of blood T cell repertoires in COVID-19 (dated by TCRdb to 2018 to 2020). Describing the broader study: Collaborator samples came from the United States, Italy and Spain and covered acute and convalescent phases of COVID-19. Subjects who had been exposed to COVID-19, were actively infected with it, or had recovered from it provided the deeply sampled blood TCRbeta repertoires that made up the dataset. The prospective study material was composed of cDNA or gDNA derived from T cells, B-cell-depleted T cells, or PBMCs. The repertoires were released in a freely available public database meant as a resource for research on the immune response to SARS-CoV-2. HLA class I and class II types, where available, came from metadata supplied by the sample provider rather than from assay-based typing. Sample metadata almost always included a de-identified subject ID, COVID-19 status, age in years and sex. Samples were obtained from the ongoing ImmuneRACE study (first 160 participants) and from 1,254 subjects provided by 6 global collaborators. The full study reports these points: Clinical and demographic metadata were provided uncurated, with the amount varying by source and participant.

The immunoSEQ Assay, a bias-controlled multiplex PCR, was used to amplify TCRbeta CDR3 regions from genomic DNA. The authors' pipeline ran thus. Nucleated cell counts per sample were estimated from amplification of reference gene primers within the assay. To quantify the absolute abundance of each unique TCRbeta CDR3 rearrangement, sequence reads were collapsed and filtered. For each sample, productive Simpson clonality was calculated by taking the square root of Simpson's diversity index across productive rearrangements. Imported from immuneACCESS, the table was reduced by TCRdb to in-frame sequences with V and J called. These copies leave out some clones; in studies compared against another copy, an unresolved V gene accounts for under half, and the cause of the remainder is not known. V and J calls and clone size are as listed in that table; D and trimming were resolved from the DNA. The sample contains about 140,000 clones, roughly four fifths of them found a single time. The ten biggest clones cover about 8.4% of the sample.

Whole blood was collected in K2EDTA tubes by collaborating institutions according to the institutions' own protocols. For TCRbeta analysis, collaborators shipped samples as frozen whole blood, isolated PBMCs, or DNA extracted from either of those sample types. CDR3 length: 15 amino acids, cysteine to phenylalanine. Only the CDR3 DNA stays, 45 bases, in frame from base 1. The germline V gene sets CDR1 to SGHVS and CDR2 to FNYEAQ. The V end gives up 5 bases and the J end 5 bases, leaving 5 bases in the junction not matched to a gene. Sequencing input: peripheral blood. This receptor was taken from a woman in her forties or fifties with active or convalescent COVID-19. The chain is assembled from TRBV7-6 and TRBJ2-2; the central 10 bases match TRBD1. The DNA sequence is TGTGCCAGCAGCCCGAGACAGGGGGCAACCGGGGAGCTGTTTTTT. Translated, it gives CASSPRQGATGELFF.